This record looks at one TCR beta chain sequence and its context. Its antigen is not identified. The source of the sample is a study of T cells after yellow fever vaccination. A single record per CDR3 protein comes from TCRdb applying MiXCR to the 5' RACE reads. In the table there are 70,000 or so distinct CDR3 sequences, 7.3% of which are singletons. Trimming took 0 bases from V and 7 from J, leaving 12 bases between them. CDR3 length equals 15 residues. Germline V gives CDR1 LGHNA, CDR2 YNFKEQ. Whole-study findings and limits: Contamination by abundant bulk-population clonotypes could be present in FACS-sorted repertoires. Peak timing came faster in the weaker secondary response, day 5 versus 15.

J is TRBJ2-2 and V is TRBV4-2; D unclear. The specimen was CD8+ T cells sorted from PBMCs, collected approximately 11 days after the first yellow fever vaccination. This receptor was identified in a man younger than 35 who received the YFV17D yellow fever vaccine. The CDR3 loop is CASSQDLSRLGELFF. The DNA of the CDR3 is TGTGCCAGCAGCCAAGATCTGAGCCGACTCGGGGAGCTGTTTTTT.